The TCR beta chain described here comes from a study of vaccination effects on CD4 cells after COVID-19. Worth noting for this clone: Its antigen is unknown.

Only in-frame clones appear in the TCRdb table, and some are missing; sequencing was by immunoSEQ multiplex PCR. The sample holds 70,000 or so clones, 70% to 80% seen once. Trimming removed 5 bases from V and 3 bases from J; junction bases left unmatched: 7. There are 14 residues in the CDR3. Germline V CDR1 and CDR2: SGHVS, FQNEAQ. Subsequent to a culture period of under twelve days, CD4+ T cells were isolated. The material sequenced was CD4+ T cells from PBMCs cultured without peptide, taken before COVID-19 vaccination. The V and J genes are TRBV7-8 and TRBJ2-7; 7 bases match TRBD1. The sequence was obtained from a human donor who received a COVID-19 vaccine. The DNA for the CDR3 is TGTGCCAGCAGCACCCGACAGGGTAGCTACGAGCAGTACGTC. Its translation: CASSTRQGSYEQYV.